This T cell receptor beta chain was profiled in a study of blood T cells in healthy people across ages. Study at large: Every two T cells gave about one barcoded beta molecule via template switching.

Every donor provided around 9.3 milliliters of peripheral blood. In regard to this clonotype: The antigen is undetermined.

This CDR3 spans 21 amino acids. Losses at the gene ends were 7 bases for V and 0 bases for J; bases not matched to a gene: 26. Germline CDR1 reads MGHRA; CDR2 reads YSYEKL. Study-wide findings and caveats: Naive T cell percentage by flow cytometry tracked strongly with beta diversity.

The second PCR ran about 6 to 11 cycles with a sample-barcoded 5' primer and J-beta primers. Template switching added a 12-random-nucleotide identifier to every cDNA molecule. TCRdb used MiXCR to reprocess the 5' RACE reads, holding one entry per CDR3 protein. This table holds about 800,000 distinct CDR3 sequences, about 45% found once. V is TRBV4-1 and J is TRBJ1-2, with 7 bases fitting TRBD1. Material: blood. The clonotype originates from a man aged 80 or over in good health. The CDR3 sequence: CASTSADSQGGLTGANYGYTF. CDR3 in DNA: TGCGCCAGCACTAGCGCTGACTCGCAGGGGGGTCTTACTGGAGCTAACTATGGCTACACCTTC.